The entry below gives a single T cell receptor (beta chain) sequence along with its context. The sample originates from a study of regulatory T cells in long-lasting Graves disease. Background on the study: For under 3 months, newly diagnosed Graves' patients had been taking antithyroid drugs.

The CDR3 is 15 residues long. V was clipped by 0 bases and J by 6 bases; unmatched bases: 5. The germline gives CDR1 SGHVS, CDR2 FNYEAQ. To make TCR beta libraries, researchers used iRepertoire HTBI primers and Arm-PCR of CDR3 regions. Each CDR3 protein is one row after TCRdb ran MiXCR on the multiplex PCR reads. The sample gives 320,000 or so distinct CDR3 sequences, 15% to 20% of which show up once; about 39% is in the top ten. Time point in this sample: newly diagnosed GD, antithyroid drugs for less than 3 months. The TCR library was made from RNA extracted from PBMCs. The source is a female donor with Graves disease. The sample here was peripheral blood mononuclear cells (PBMCs), taken at new diagnosis, from a patient treated with antithyroid drugs. The chain is built from TRBV7-6 and TRBJ2-7; 10 nucleotides line up with TRBD1. CDR3 bases: TGTGCCAGCAGCTTAGCTGGGGGACAGGGGTGCGAGCAGTACTTC. Its translation is CASSLAGGQGCEQYF.